This T cell receptor (beta chain) was sequenced during a study of control samples from healthy donors and cancer patients (TCRdb year 2020). Its CDR3 holds 15 amino acids, cysteine through phenylalanine. The DNA shown is the 45-base CDR3, in frame from base 1. According to the germline V gene, CDR1 reads KGHDR and CDR2 reads SFDVKD. V trim: 4 bases; J trim: 6 bases; unmatched bases: 6. Points on this clone: Its antigen specificity is not known. There are no base qualities to consult, and no much larger clone falls within one base.

Library preparation was by the immunoSEQ multiplex PCR assay. TCRdb mirrors the immuneACCESS table, restricted to in-frame sequences. Some clones are absent from its copies; in checked studies, under half trace to an unresolved V gene, and the reason for the others is unknown. The sample table shows about 410,000 clones, and approximately 92% are seen once. Of the sample, 5% to 7% falls within the top ten clones. The sequenced sample consisted of PBMCs. The clonotype originates from a man aged 35 to 55 with head and neck cancer. This sequence uses TRBV24-1 and TRBJ2-1; the central 9 bases match TRBD2. The CDR3 loop reads CATSEGREGRNEQFF. The DNA sequence is TGTGCCACCAGTGAAGGGCGGGAGGGCCGCAATGAGCAGTTCTTC.